These 31 T cell receptor beta chains share one sample of origin, sequenced in a study of shared clonotypes between healthy human individuals. The protocol was immunoSEQ multiplex PCR, while the TCRdb copy is restricted to in-frame clones and leaves out a portion. The data show about 330,000 clones, about nine tenths seen once. Sequencing used memory CD8+ T cells sorted from blood. Sample subset: CD45RO+ cells pooled with CCR7-negative TemRA cells. Receptors originate from a man aged 18 to 29 in good health.

The J gene is TRBJ2-6, the V gene TRBV2; possibly TRBD1 for D (6 bases). Looked up from germline, CDR1 is SNHLY and CDR2 is FYNNEI. The V end was cut by 3 bases, the J end by 4 bases, with 16 bases between. This CDR3 has 17 amino acids. CDR3 region: CASSDGVQGYGANVLTF. DNA for the CDR3: TGTGCCAGCAGTGATGGAGTACAGGGCTACGGGGCCAACGTCCTGACTTTC.

In DNA, the CDR3 is TGCAGCGTTGCGGCCGGGACTAGCGCGGCAGATACGCAGTATTTT. Protein: CSVAAGTSAADTQYF. V is TRBV29-1 and J is TRBJ2-3; 10 nucleotides align to TRBD2. V lost 4 bases and J lost 4; bases outside the gene matches: 8. CDR1 is SQVTM, CDR2 ANQGSEA, per germline. The CDR3 length is 15 residues.

As to this clone: The same CDR3 is also encoded by other DNA sequences in this sample. This chain uses TRBV6-5 with TRBJ1-2; 8 nucleotides match TRBD1. Germline values: CDR1 MNHEY, CDR2 SVGAGI. V trimming: 0 bases; J trimming: 3 bases; junction bases outside the gene matches: 3. The CDR3 is made up of 15 amino acids. CDR3 in amino acids: CASSYSGTGDYGYTF. The CDR3 DNA follows: TGTGCCAGCAGTTACTCCGGGACAGGTGACTATGGCTACACCTTC.

The CDR3: CASSLDAGVYEQYF. As DNA, the CDR3 is TGTGCCAGCAGCTTGGATGCGGGGGTCTACGAGCAGTACTTC. The chain combines TRBV5-4 with TRBJ2-7; TRBD2 matches 7 bases. In germline, CDR1 is SGHNT, CDR2 YYREEE (reference sequence). After removal of 0 bases from V and 3 bases from J, the junction contained 3 bases not matched to a gene. The CDR3 has 14 amino acids.

This clone was seen a single time. Sequence at one end of the junction differs from germline and may be a read error. The genes are TRBV5-1 and TRBJ2-6; weak D call: TRBD2 (6 bases). The germline gives CDR1 SGHRS, CDR2 YFSETQ. The CDR3 contains 18 residues. The CDR3 DNA reads as TGCGCCAGCAGAGCCTTGCGGGGAGTACCCTCTGGGTCCAACGTCCTGACTTTC. Residues: CASRALRGVPSGSNVLTF.

This chain uses TRBV5-1 with TRBJ2-1, with TRBD2 matching 10 bases. Trimming at V came to 4 bases and at J to 10 bases, leaving 14 bases not matched to a gene. The CDR3 consists of 16 residues. Germline V gene data show CDR1 as SGHRS and CDR2 as YFSETQ. In nucleotides, the CDR3 is TGCGCCAGCAGCCCGAAGACCGGGACTAGCGTATGGGAGCAGTTCTTC. Its translation is CASSPKTGTSVWEQFF. Full variable domain (outside the CDR3, taken from reference TRBV5-1 and TRBJ2-1): KAGVTQTPRYLIKTRGQQVTLSCSPISGHRSVSWYQQTPGQGLQFLFEYFSETQRNKGNFPGRFSGRQFSNSRSEMNVSTLELGDSALYLCASSPKTGTSVWEQFFGPGTRLTVL.

The count of this clone is one. The same CDR3 can be traced to other DNA sequences in this sample. The J gene is TRBJ1-2, the V gene TRBV6-1, with D possibly matching TRBD1 (5 bases). V lost 3 bases and J 2 bases, leaving 7 bases between the germline ends. This CDR3 has 13 residues. Looked up from germline, CDR1 is MNHNS and CDR2 is SASEGT. The CDR3, as DNA: TGTGCCAGCAGTGAGGGACCAAACTATGGCTACACCTTC. Amino acid sequence: CASSEGPNYGYTF.

This chain joins TRBV6-6 and TRBJ1-1, with 10 bases lining up with TRBD1. The CDR3 contains 16 residues. Losses at the gene ends were 2 bases for V and 4 bases for J; bases not matched to a gene: 7. Germline assignment: CDR1 MNHNY and CDR2 SVGAGI (reference sequence). The chain's CDR3 is CASSYPGTGVSTEAFF. In nucleotides, the CDR3 is TGTGCCAGCAGTTACCCCGGGACAGGGGTGAGCACTGAAGCTTTCTTT.

The rearrangement uses TRBV9 and TRBJ2-2; a weak D match, TRBD2 (6 bases). The CDR3 loop spans 14 amino acids. CDR1 SGDLS and CDR2 YYNGEE come from the germline V gene. Trimming cost V 2 bases and J 4 bases, with 9 bases left between them. The CDR3 region is CASSVEGVTGELFF. The CDR3 bases are TGTGCCAGCAGCGTGGAGGGCGTCACCGGGGAGCTGTTTTTT.

The chain couples TRBV6-5 to TRBJ2-1; D may be TRBD1 (5 bases). Germline V gene lookup returns CDR1 MNHEY and CDR2 SVGAGI. This CDR3 is 14 amino acids long. V lost 2 bases and J 4 bases, leaving 9 bases between the germline ends. In nucleotides, the CDR3 is TGTGCCAGCAGTTACACAAGACAGTACAATGAGCAGTTCTTC. It codes for CASSYTRQYNEQFF.

The chain combines TRBV4-1 with TRBJ2-7; D not certain. V was clipped by 4 bases and J by 3 bases, with 13 bases between them. This CDR3 is built from 14 residues. CDR1 and CDR2 from the germline V gene are MGHRA and YSYEKL. CDR3 coding DNA: TGCGCCAGCAGCCCCCTAGATTTAGGCTACGAGCAGTACTTC. It encodes CASSPLDLGYEQYF.

The V call is TRBV5-1, the J call TRBJ1-2; possibly TRBD1 for D (6 bases). V lost 5 bases and J lost 4, with 15 bases in between. Germline values: CDR1 SGHRS, CDR2 YFSETQ. This CDR3 has 14 amino acids. CDR3 sequence (DNA): TGCGCCAGCAGAAGAGGGGGAGAAAGCTATGGCTACACCTTC. Translated, it gives CASRRGGESYGYTF.

The CDR3 protein is CASSKQGLAKNIQYF. As DNA, the CDR3 is TGTGCCAGCAGCAAACAGGGGTTGGCCAAAAACATTCAGTACTTC. The V and J genes are TRBV13 and TRBJ2-4; 7 nucleotides agree with TRBD1. This CDR3 comprises 15 residues. Trimming took 5 bases from V and 1 from J; bases not matched to a gene: 5. Germline V gene data show CDR1 as PRHDT and CDR2 as FYEKMQ (reference sequence). Drawing the rest from reference TRBV13 and TRBJ2-4, the complete variable domain is AAGVIQSPRHLIKEKRETATLKCYPIPRHDTVYWYQQGPGQDPQFLISFYEKMQSDKGSIPDRFSAQQFSDYHSELNMSSLELGDSALYFCASSKQGLAKNIQYFGAGTRLSVL.

V and J are TRBV27 and TRBJ2-7, with a possible D match to TRBD2 (6 bases). The CDR3 consists of 13 residues. CDR1 is MNHEY and CDR2 is SMNVEV in the germline V gene (reference sequence). The V gene lost 5 bases and the J gene lost 6 bases, with 14 bases spanning the gap. The CDR3 region is CASSVLGGAEQYF. CDR3 coding DNA: TGTGCCAGCAGTGTCCTAGGAGGGGCCGAGCAGTACTTC.

The chain has TRBV27 and TRBJ2-3; TRBD2 agrees at 13 bases. CDR1 is MNHEY and CDR2 is SMNVEV in the germline V gene (reference sequence). The CDR3 length is 20 residues. Trimming removed 4 bases from V and 2 bases from J; junction bases left unmatched: 15. The CDR3 loop reads CASSSQTRGTSGDITDTQYF. CDR3 in DNA: TGTGCCAGCAGTTCGCAAACCCGTGGGACTAGCGGGGACATCACAGATACGCAGTATTTT.

The chain is built from TRBV7-9 and TRBJ2-5, with D possibly matching TRBD2 (5 bases). The CDR3 consists of 11 residues. V lost 7 bases to trimming and J lost 5 bases, with 8 bases between them. Germline V gives CDR1 SEHNR, CDR2 FQNEAQ (reference sequence). The CDR3 sequence is CASTEGETQYF. The DNA for the CDR3 is TGTGCCAGCACCGAGGGCGAGACCCAGTACTTC. Full variable domain (missing parts from reference TRBV7-9 and TRBJ2-5): DTGVSQNPRHKITKRGQNVTFRCDPISEHNRLYWYRQTLGQGPEFLTYFQNEAQLEKSRLLSDRFSAERPKGSFSTLEIQRTEQGDSAMYLCASTEGETQYFGPGTRLLVL.

V gene TRBV13 combines with J gene TRBJ2-7; 7 nucleotides line up with TRBD2. The trim removed 5 bases at V and 5 bases at J, leaving 15 bases unmatched. The V gene's germline CDR1 is PRHDT and CDR2 FYEKMQ (reference sequence). The CDR3 is made up of 16 amino acids. This CDR3 is CASSHGWGGPNHEQYF. CDR3 in DNA: TGTGCCAGCAGCCACGGCTGGGGAGGGCCTAATCACGAGCAGTACTTC.

The chain uses TRBV5-1 and TRBJ2-7, with 13 bases that match TRBD2. The germline V gene has CDR1 SGHRS and CDR2 YFSETQ. The V gene end was trimmed by 5 bases and the J gene end by 5 bases; junction bases not matched to a gene: 7. The CDR3 extends over 15 amino acids. This CDR3 reads CASSPGTSGVNEQYF. In DNA, the CDR3 is TGCGCCAGCAGTCCCGGGACTAGCGGGGTCAACGAGCAGTACTTC.

The V and J genes are TRBV2 and TRBJ2-7; D gene unclear. V was shortened by 4 bases and J by 5 bases, with 3 bases between the two germline ends. CDR3 length: 10 amino acids. Per the germline V gene, CDR1 is SNHLY and CDR2 is FYNNEI. The CDR3 sequence: CASSGHEQYF. The CDR3 DNA reads as TGTGCCAGCAGTGGACACGAGCAGTACTTC.

This chain's CDR3 is CASSLGSAHQPQHF. The CDR3 DNA reads as TGTGCCAGCAGCTTAGGGTCGGCGCATCAGCCCCAGCATTTT. J is TRBJ1-5 and V is TRBV13; D is ambiguous. Trimming pared 0 bases from V and 5 bases from J, leaving 8 bases between. The germline CDR1 and CDR2 sequences are PRHDT and FYEKMQ (reference sequence). The CDR3 contains 14 residues.

The chain employs TRBV2 and TRBJ2-1; D is undetermined. The CDR3 is made up of 11 amino acids. Germline V gene sequence: CDR1 SNHLY, CDR2 FYNNEI. V lost 8 bases, J lost 8 bases, and 10 bases lay in between. For the CDR3, the DNA is TGTGCCAGCGGTCCTTTTGATGAGCAGTTCTTC. Translation: CASGPFDEQFF.

The J gene is TRBJ1-2, the V gene TRBV6-1; TRBD1 agrees at 7 bases. The germline CDR1 and CDR2 sequences are MNHNS and SASEGT. The J segment lost 7 bases and the V segment lost 7 bases, leaving 6 bases of the junction unmatched. This CDR3 comprises 12 residues. Written as DNA, the CDR3 is TGTGCCAGCACCTCAGGGGGTGGTGGCTACACCTTC. This translates into CASTSGGGGYTF.

This clone was detected once. The V call is TRBV18, the J call TRBJ2-7; 8 bases are shared with TRBD2. Trimming cost V 1 base and J 5 bases; bases outside gene matches: 7. The CDR3 runs to 15 residues. The germline gives CDR1 KGHSH, CDR2 LQKENI. CDR3 bases: TGTGCCAGCTCACCACGGAGCGGGAGCAGGCACGAGCAGTACTTC. Residues: CASSPRSGSRHEQYF.

This rearrangement joins TRBV19 to TRBJ1-1; 10 bases line up with TRBD1. The J segment lost 1 base and the V segment lost 5 bases, leaving 10 bases of the junction unmatched. Germline CDR1 reads LNHDA; CDR2 reads SQIVND (reference sequence). This CDR3 region has 17 residues. DNA of the CDR3: TGTGCCAGTAGTCCCTACGGGGACAGGGGACCGAACACTGAAGCTTTCTTT. It specifies CASSPYGDRGPNTEAFF.

V and J are TRBV30 and TRBJ1-1; no reliable D call. The CDR3 is made up of 11 amino acids. CDR1 is GTSNPN and CDR2 is SVGIG in the germline V gene (reference sequence). Trimming pared 1 base from V and 8 bases from J, leaving 8 bases between. The CDR3 DNA follows: TGTGCCTGGAGTGCAGACTCGGAAGCTTTCTTT. Its translation is CAWSADSEAFF.

The rearrangement uses TRBV4-3 and TRBJ2-1, with 11 bases matching TRBD2. The germline V gene encodes CDR1 LGHNA and CDR2 YSLEER. This CDR3 has 16 amino acids. Losses at the gene ends were 0 bases for V and 6 bases for J; bases not matched to a gene: 4. The chain's CDR3 is CASSQDHLAGGNEQFF. CDR3 nucleotide sequence: TGCGCCAGCAGCCAAGATCACCTAGCGGGAGGCAATGAGCAGTTCTTC.

V usage is TRBV5-1 and J usage is TRBJ2-7, with 8 bases lining up with TRBD2. The trim removed 4 bases at V and 1 base at J, leaving 4 bases unmatched. The CDR3 length is 14 residues. CDR1 and CDR2 from the germline V gene are SGHRS and YFSETQ. CDR3 loop: CASSLGLVSYEQYF. As DNA, the CDR3 is TGCGCCAGCAGCCTGGGACTAGTTTCCTACGAGCAGTACTTC. The whole variable domain, filled in from reference TRBV5-1 and TRBJ2-7, reads KAGVTQTPRYLIKTRGQQVTLSCSPISGHRSVSWYQQTPGQGLQFLFEYFSETQRNKGNFPGRFSGRQFSNSRSEMNVSTLELGDSALYLCASSLGLVSYEQYFGPGTRLTVT.

The gene calls are TRBV2 and TRBJ2-7; no definite D call. Germline V gene data show CDR1 as SNHLY and CDR2 as FYNNEI. The CDR3 totals 13 residues. Trimming took off 3 bases at V and 2 bases at J, with 8 bases between the two ends. CDR3 loop: CASSELGTYEQYF. The CDR3 nucleotides are TGTGCCAGCAGTGAGCTGGGTACCTACGAGCAGTACTTC.

The chain couples TRBV7-6 to TRBJ2-3; D may be TRBD1 or TRBD2 (5 bases each). Germline V gene sequence: CDR1 SGHVS, CDR2 FNYEAQ. This CDR3 has 17 residues. Trimming took 2 bases from V and 2 from J, leaving 17 bases between them. The CDR3 loop is CASSLRAWGPNTDTQYF. The DNA of the CDR3 is TGTGCCAGCAGCTTAAGAGCATGGGGACCAAACACAGATACGCAGTATTTT.

This chain joins TRBV19 and TRBJ2-7, with 7 bases lining up with TRBD1. J was trimmed by 4 bases and V by 3 bases; bases with no gene match: 6. CDR3 size: 14 residues. Germline loops: CDR1 LNHDA, CDR2 SQIVND (reference sequence). CDR3 nucleotide sequence: TGTGCCAGTAGTATGGGGACAGAGGAATACGAGCAGTACTTC. As protein: CASSMGTEEYEQYF.

This clone was observed many times. V gene TRBV7-6 combines with J gene TRBJ1-1; D possibly corresponds to TRBD1 (5 bases). Trimming removed 6 bases at V and 4 bases at J, with 15 bases between. Germline V gene data show CDR1 as SGHVS and CDR2 as FNYEAQ. The CDR3 sequence is 14 residues long. The CDR3 DNA follows: TGTGCCAGCAGTCAGGGTTCTATGGGCACTGAAGCTTTCTTT. Encoded protein: CASSQGSMGTEAFF.